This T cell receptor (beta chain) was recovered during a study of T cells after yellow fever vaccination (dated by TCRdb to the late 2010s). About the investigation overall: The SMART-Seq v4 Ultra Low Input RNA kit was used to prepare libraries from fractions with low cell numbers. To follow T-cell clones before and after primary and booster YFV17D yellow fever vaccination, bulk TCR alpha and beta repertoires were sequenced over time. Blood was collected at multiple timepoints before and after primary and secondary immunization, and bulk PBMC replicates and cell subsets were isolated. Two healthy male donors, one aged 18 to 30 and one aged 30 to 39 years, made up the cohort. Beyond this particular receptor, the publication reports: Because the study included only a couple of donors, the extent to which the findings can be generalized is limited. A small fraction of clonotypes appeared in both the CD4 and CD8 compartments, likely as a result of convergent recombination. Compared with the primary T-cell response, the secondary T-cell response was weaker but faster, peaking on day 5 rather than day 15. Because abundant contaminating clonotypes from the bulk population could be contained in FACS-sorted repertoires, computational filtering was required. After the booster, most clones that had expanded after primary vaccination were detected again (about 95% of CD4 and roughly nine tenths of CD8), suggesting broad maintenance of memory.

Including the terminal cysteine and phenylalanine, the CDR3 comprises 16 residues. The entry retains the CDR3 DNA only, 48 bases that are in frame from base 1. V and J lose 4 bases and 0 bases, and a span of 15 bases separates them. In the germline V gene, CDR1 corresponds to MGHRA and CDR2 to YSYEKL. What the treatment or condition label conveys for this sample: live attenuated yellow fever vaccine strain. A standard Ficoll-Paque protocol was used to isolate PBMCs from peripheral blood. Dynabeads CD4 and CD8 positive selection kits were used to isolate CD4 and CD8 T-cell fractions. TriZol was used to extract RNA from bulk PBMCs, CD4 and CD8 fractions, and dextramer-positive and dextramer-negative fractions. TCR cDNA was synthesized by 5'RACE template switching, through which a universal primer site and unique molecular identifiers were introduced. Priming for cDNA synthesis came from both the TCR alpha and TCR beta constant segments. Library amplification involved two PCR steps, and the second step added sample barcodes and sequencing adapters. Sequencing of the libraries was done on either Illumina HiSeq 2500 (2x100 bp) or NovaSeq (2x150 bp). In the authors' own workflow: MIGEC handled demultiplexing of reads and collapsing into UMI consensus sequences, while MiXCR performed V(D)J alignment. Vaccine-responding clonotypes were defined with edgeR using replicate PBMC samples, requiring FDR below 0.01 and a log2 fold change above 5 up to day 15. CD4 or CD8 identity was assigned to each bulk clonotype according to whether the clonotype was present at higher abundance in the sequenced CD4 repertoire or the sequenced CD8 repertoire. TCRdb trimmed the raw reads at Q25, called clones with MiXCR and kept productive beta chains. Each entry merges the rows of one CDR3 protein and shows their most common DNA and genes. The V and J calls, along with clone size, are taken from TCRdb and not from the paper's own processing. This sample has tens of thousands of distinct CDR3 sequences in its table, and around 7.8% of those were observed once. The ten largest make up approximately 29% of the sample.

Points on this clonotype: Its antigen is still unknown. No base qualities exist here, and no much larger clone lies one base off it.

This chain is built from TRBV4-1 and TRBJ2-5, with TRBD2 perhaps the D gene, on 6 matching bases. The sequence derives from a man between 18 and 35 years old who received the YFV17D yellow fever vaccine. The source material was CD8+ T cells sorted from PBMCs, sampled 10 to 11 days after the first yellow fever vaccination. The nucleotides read TGCGCCAGCAGCCCCGCGGGGCAAAAGTACCAAGAGACCCAGTACTTC. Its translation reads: CASSPAGQKYQETQYF.